The clone carrying this TCR beta chain occurred many times. Its target is unknown. These data belong to a study of T-cell reconstitution after alpha-beta-depleted transplantation in children. Study-wide results and caveats: T-cell counts and diversity at one year following transplant were attributed mainly to newly produced T cells. Some patients owed their high day-60 TCRbeta diversity to surviving recipient T cells and thymic progenitors. Several hundred rapidly expanded clones from non-depleted graft cells reportedly supplied alpha-beta T cells about two months post-transplant.

During its preparation, the TCRbeta library received unique molecular identifiers. TCRdb ran MiXCR on the PCR reads and lists one entry per CDR3 protein. The repertoire holds 25,000 to 35,000 distinct CDR3 sequences, about 6.7% seen once, with around 26% in the top ten. The CDR3 contains 13 residues. The germline CDR1 and CDR2 sequences are SGHRS and YFSETQ. V was pared by 0 bases and J by 4 bases, with 0 bases of the junction left unmatched. Sequenced here: peripheral blood, sampled 60 days after TCRalphabeta/CD19-depleted stem cell transplant. This clonotype originated in a child younger than two who had a stem cell transplant for acute myeloid leukemia, so the T cells may come from the graft donor. V gene TRBV5-1 combines with J gene TRBJ2-5; 7 bases fit TRBD2. CDR3 sequence: CASSLGGGETQYF. CDR3 in DNA: TGCGCCAGCAGCTTGGGCGGGGGAGAGACCCAGTACTTC.